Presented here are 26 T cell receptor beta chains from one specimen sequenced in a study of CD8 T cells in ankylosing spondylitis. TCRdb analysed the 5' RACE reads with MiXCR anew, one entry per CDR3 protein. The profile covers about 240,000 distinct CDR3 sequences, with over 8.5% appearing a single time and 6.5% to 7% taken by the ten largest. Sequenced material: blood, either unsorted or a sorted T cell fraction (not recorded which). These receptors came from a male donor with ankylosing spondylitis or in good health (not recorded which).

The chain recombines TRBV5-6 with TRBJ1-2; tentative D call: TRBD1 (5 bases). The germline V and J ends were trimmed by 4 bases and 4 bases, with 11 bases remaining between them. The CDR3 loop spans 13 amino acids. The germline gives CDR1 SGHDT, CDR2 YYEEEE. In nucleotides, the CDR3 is TGTGCCAGCAGCCAGGGTGCCCCCTATGGCTACACCTTC. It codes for CASSQGAPYGYTF.

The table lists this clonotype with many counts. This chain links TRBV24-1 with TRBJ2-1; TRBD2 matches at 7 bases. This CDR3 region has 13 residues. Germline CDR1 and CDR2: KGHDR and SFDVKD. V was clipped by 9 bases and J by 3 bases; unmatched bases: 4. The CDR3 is CATRSSGYNEQFF. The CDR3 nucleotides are TGTGCCACCCGGTCTAGCGGCTACAATGAGCAGTTCTTC.

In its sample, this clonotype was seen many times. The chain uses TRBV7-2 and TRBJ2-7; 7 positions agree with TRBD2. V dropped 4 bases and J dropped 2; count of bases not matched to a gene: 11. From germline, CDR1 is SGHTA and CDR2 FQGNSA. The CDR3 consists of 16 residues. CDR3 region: CASSSSLLAVTYEQYF. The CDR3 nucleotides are TGTGCCAGCAGCTCTTCGCTTCTAGCGGTCACCTACGAGCAGTACTTC.

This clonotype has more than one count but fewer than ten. CDR3 DNA: TGCAGTGGACAGGGGGGGGGCACAGATACGCAGTATTTT. It translates to CSGQGGGTDTQYF. The chain uses TRBV20-1 and TRBJ2-3, with 9 bases that match TRBD1. V dropped 7 bases and J dropped 1; count of bases not matched to a gene: 3. Per germline, CDR1 DFQATT and CDR2 SNEGSKA (reference sequence). The CDR3 is 13 amino acids.

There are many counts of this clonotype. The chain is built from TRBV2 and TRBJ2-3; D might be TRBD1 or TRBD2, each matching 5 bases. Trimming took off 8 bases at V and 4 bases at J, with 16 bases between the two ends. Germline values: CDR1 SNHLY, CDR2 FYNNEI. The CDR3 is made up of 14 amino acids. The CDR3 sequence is CASRYSGGADTQYF. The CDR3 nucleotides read TGTGCCAGCCGCTATTCTGGGGGAGCAGATACGCAGTATTTT.

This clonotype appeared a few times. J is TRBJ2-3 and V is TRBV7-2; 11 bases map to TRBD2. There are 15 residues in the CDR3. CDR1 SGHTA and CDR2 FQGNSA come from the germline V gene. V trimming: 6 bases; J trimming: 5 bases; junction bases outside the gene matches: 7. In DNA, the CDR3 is TGTGCCAGCAGGAATAGCGGGGGGGCCCAAGATACGCAGTATTTT. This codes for CASRNSGGAQDTQYF.

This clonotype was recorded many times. CDR3 loop: CASSLVQGQSYGYTF. The DNA of the CDR3 is TGTGCCAGCAGTTTGGTCCAGGGACAGAGCTATGGCTACACCTTC. The chain joins TRBV12-3 or TRBV12-4 to TRBJ1-2, with 7 bases identical to TRBD1. This CDR3 has 15 residues. The junction had 8 bases not matched to a gene; V was cut back by 3 bases and J by 4 bases.

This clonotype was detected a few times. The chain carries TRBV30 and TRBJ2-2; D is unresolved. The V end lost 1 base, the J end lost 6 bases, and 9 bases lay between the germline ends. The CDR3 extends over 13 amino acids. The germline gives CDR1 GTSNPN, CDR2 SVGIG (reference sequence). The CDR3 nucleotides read TGTGCCTGGAGTGCGATCACGGCCGGGGAGCTGTTTTTT. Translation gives CAWSAITAGELFF.

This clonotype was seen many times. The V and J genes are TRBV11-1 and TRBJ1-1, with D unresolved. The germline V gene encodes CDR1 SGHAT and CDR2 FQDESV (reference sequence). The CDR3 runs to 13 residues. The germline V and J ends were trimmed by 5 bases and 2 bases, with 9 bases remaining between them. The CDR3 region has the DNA TGTGCCAGCAGCCCCAGTACAAACACTGAAGCTTTCTTT. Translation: CASSPSTNTEAFF.

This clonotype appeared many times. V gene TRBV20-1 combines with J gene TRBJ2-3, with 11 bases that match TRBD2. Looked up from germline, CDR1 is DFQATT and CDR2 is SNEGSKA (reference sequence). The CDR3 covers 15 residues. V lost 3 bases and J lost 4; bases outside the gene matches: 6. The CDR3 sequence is CSASLLAGAADTQYF. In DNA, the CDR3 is TGCAGTGCTAGCCTACTAGCGGGAGCGGCAGATACGCAGTATTTT.

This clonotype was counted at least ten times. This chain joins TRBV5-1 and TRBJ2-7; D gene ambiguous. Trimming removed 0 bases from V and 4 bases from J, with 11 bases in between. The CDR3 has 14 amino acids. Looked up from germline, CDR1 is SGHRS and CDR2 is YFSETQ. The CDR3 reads CASSLVGESYEQYF. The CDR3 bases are TGCGCCAGCAGCTTGGTCGGTGAATCATACGAGCAGTACTTC.

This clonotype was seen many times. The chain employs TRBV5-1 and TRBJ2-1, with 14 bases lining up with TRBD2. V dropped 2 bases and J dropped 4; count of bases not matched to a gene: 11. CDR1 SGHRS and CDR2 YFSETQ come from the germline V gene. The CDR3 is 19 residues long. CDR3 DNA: TGCGCCAGCAGCTTAAGACTAGCGGGAGGGTTCAGGGGGTACAATGAGCAGTTCTTC. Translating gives CASSLRLAGGFRGYNEQFF.

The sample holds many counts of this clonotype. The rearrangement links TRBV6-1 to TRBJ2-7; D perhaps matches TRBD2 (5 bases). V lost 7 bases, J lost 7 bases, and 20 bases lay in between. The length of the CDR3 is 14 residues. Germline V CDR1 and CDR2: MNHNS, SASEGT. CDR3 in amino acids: CASTLSGAKGEQYF. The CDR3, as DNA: TGTGCCAGCACCCTCAGCGGTGCTAAAGGAGAGCAGTACTTC.

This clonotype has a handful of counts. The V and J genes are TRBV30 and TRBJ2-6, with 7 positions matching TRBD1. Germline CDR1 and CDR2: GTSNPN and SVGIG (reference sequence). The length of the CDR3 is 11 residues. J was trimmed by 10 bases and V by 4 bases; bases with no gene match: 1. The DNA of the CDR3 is TGTGCCTGGACAGGGGGAAACGTCCTGACTTTC. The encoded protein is CAWTGGNVLTF.

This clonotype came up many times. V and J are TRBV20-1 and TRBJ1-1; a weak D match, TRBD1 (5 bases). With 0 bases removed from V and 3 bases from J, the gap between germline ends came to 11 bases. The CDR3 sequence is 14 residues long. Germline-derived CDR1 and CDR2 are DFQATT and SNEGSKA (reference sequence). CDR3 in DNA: TGCAGTGCTAGAGATCCTCGGGGGGACACTGAAGCTTTCTTT. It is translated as CSARDPRGDTEAFF.

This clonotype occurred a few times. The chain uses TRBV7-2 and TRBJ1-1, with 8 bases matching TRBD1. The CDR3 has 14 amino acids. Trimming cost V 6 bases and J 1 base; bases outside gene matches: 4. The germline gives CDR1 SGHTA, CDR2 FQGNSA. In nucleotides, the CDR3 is TGTGCCAGCAGGGGGGGGACAGGGAACACTGAAGCTTTCTTT. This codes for CASRGGTGNTEAFF.

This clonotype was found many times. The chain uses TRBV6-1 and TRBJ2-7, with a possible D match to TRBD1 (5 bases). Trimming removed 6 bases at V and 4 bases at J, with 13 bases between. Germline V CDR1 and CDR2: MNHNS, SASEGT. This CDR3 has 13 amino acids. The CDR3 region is CASRPDTAYEQYF. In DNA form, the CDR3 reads TGTGCCAGCAGACCGGACACAGCTTACGAGCAGTACTTC.

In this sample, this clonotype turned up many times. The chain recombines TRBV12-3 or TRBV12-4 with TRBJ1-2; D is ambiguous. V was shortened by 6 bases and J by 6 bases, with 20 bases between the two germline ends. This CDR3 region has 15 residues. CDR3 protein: CASSRRDYRMDGYTF. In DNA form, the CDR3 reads TGTGCCAGCAGCCGGCGGGATTACAGAATGGATGGCTACACCTTC.

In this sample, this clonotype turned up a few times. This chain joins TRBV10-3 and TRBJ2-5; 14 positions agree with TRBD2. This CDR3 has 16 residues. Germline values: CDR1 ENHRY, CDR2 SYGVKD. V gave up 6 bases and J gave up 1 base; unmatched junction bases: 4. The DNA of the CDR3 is TGTGCCATCAGCGGGACTAGCGGGAGAGGCCAAGAGACCCAGTACTTC. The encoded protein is CAISGTSGRGQETQYF.

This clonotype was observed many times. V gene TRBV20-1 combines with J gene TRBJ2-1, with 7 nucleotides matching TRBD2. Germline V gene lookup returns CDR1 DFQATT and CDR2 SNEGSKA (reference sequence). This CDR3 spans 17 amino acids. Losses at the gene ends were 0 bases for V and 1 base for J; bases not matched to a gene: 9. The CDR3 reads CSARDPRTRGSYNEQFF. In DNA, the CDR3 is TGCAGTGCTAGAGACCCCCGGACTAGGGGTTCCTACAATGAGCAGTTCTTC.

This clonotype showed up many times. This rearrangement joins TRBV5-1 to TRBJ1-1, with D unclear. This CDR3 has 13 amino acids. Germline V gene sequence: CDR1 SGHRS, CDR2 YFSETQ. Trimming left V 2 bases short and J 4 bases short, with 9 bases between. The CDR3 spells CASSLRGFTEAFF. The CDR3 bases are TGCGCCAGCAGCTTAAGAGGGTTCACTGAAGCTTTCTTT.

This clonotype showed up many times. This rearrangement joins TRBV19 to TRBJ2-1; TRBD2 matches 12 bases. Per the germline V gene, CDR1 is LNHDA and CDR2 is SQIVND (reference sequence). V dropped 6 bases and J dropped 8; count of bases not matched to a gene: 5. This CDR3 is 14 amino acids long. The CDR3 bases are TGTGCCAGTAGAGGAGGACTAGCGGGACATGAGCAGTTCTTC. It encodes CASRGGLAGHEQFF.

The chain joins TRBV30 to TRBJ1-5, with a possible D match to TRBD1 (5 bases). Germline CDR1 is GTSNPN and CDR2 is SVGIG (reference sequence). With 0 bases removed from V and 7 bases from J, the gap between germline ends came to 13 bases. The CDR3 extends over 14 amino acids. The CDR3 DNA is TGTGCCTGGAGTGTAGTCGGGGGACTGCAGCCCCAGCATTTT. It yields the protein CAWSVVGGLQPQHF.

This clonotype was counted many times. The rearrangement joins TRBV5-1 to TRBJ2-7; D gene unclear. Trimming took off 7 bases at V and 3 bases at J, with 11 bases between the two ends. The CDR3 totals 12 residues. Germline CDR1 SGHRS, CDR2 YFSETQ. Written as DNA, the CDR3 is TGCGCCAGCCAGTCAACCGGCTACGAGCAGTACTTC. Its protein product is CASQSTGYEQYF.

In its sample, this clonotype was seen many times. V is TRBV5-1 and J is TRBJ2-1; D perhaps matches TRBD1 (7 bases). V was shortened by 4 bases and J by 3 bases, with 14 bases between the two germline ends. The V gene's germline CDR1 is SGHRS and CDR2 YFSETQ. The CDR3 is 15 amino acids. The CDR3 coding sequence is TGCGCCAGCAGCGCCGGGGGACAGCTCTACAATGAGCAGTTCTTC. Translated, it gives CASSAGGQLYNEQFF.

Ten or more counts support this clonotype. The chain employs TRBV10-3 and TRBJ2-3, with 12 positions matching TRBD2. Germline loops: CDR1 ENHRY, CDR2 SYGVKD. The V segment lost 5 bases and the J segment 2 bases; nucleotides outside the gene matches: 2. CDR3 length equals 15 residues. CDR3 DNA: TGTGCCATCAGTCCTAGCGGGAGGGACACAGATACGCAGTATTTT. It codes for CAISPSGRDTDTQYF.